The next 28 T cell receptor beta chains were all read from a single sample in a study of identical twins. TCRdb processed the 5' RACE reads anew with MiXCR; each CDR3 protein has one entry. The data hold under 800,000 distinct CDR3 sequences, with 21% observed a single time. The same data also contributed to another study, on T cells expressing NK-cell markers.

Material for sequencing was PBMCs. Every receptor here comes from a woman aged 18-29 years in good health.

This clonotype was seen a few times. The V gene is TRBV20-1, the J gene TRBJ2-7, with TRBD1 matching over 8 bases. The CDR3 runs to 14 residues. Trimming cost V 6 bases and J 0 bases; bases outside gene matches: 7. The germline V gene encodes CDR1 DFQATT and CDR2 SNEGSKA (reference sequence). The DNA of the CDR3 is TGCAGTGCGACCTGGACAGGGAACTCCTACGAGCAGTACTTC. Translation: CSATWTGNSYEQYF.

This clonotype was counted between two and nine times. CDR3 in DNA: TGCAGTGCTAACTCGCAGGGATGGACTGAAGCTTTCTTT. Translating gives CSANSQGWTEAFF. V is TRBV20-1 and J is TRBJ1-1; a weak D match, TRBD1 (5 bases). CDR3 length: 13 residues. The germline V gene encodes CDR1 DFQATT and CDR2 SNEGSKA (reference sequence). V was shortened by 4 bases and J by 5 bases, with 14 bases between the two germline ends.

The J gene is TRBJ2-1, the V gene TRBV5-1, with TRBD2 matching over 10 bases. Looked up from germline, CDR1 is SGHRS and CDR2 is YFSETQ. The CDR3 has 16 amino acids. Trimming at V came to 1 base and at J to 10 bases, leaving 11 bases not matched to a gene. CDR3 amino acids: CASSLIPLAGDQEQFF. The CDR3 nucleotides are TGCGCCAGCAGCTTGATCCCGCTAGCGGGAGATCAGGAGCAGTTCTTC.

The V gene is TRBV29-1, the J gene TRBJ2-7; no reliable D call. CDR1 and CDR2 (germline): SQVTM, ANQGSEA. CDR3 length: 12 residues. V shed 5 bases and J shed 0 bases, with 8 bases lying between them. The chain's CDR3 is CSVNVYSYEQYF. CDR3 in DNA: TGCAGCGTTAACGTTTACTCCTACGAGCAGTACTTC.

The chain recombines TRBV27 with TRBJ2-7; D assignment may be TRBD1 or TRBD2 (5 bases each). CDR3 size: 15 residues. CDR1 MNHEY and CDR2 SMNVEV come from the germline V gene (reference sequence). V dropped 2 bases and J dropped 0 bases, with 11 bases sitting between them. For the CDR3, the DNA is TGTGCCAGCAGTTTACACCGGGACGGCTCCTACGAGCAGTACTTC. Translating gives CASSLHRDGSYEQYF.

The rearrangement links TRBV7-6 to TRBJ2-1; D remains unclear. In germline, CDR1 is SGHVS, CDR2 FNYEAQ. The CDR3 contains 13 residues. The V gene lost 5 bases and the J gene lost 6 bases, with 11 bases spanning the gap. In DNA, the CDR3 is TGTGCCAGCAGCCGAGACCGCCTCAATGAGCAGTTCTTC. Translating gives CASSRDRLNEQFF.

A few counts support this clonotype. J is TRBJ2-7 and V is TRBV27, with D possibly matching TRBD1 (5 bases). The length of the CDR3 is 14 residues. Between the trimmed V and J ends, which lost 8 bases and 3 bases, there was a span of 17 bases. Looked up from germline, CDR1 is MNHEY and CDR2 is SMNVEV (reference sequence). Written as DNA, the CDR3 is TGTGCCAGCGGCCGACAGACAACAAACTACGAGCAGTACTTC. As protein: CASGRQTTNYEQYF.

This clonotype was observed a few times. The V and J genes are TRBV20-1 and TRBJ2-7, with 7 bases identical to TRBD2. V shed 2 bases and J 3 bases; nucleotides not matched to a gene: 4. Germline V gene data show CDR1 as DFQATT and CDR2 as SNEGSKA (reference sequence). This CDR3 has 13 residues. In DNA form, the CDR3 reads TGCAGTGCTAGAAGAGCGGGAAGCTACGAGCAGTACTTC. Protein product: CSARRAGSYEQYF.

This chain joins TRBV11-2 and TRBJ1-1; the D is unclear. Trimming took off 6 bases at V and 1 base at J, with 6 bases between the two ends. This CDR3 contains 12 residues. CDR1 is SGHAT, CDR2 FQNNGV, per germline. CDR3 sequence: CASRRRNTEAFF. CDR3 in DNA: TGTGCCAGCAGGCGACGGAACACTGAAGCTTTCTTT.

This clonotype was counted between two and nine times. This chain connects TRBV20-1 to TRBJ1-5; D remains unclear. The CDR3 consists of 14 residues. From germline, CDR1 is DFQATT and CDR2 SNEGSKA (reference sequence). Trimming shortened V by 5 bases and J by 2 bases, and 13 bases separated the two germline ends. CDR3 sequence (DNA): TGCAGTGCTGGAGGGCTGACCGGCAATCAGCCCCAGCATTTT. Translating it yields CSAGGLTGNQPQHF.

In its sample, this clonotype was seen a few times. The chain has TRBV5-1 and TRBJ2-1; TRBD2 might be the D (8 bases). The length of the CDR3 is 22 residues. Germline loops: CDR1 SGHRS, CDR2 YFSETQ. The V end lost 1 base, the J end lost 6 bases, and 35 bases lay between the germline ends. The CDR3 sequence is CASSLLGRQGISGSLLSNEQFF. Here the CDR3 DNA reads TGCGCCAGCAGCTTGTTAGGGCGACAGGGTATCAGCGGGAGCTTGCTAAGCAATGAGCAGTTCTTC.

Only a few counts were recorded for this clonotype. The chain employs TRBV28 and TRBJ1-5; no firm D call. The CDR3 sequence is 14 residues long. V was trimmed by 3 bases and J by 6 bases, leaving 12 bases between them. CDR1 is MDHEN and CDR2 is SYDVKM in the germline V gene. The CDR3 is CASSLGQRAQPQHF. The CDR3 nucleotides read TGTGCCAGCAGTTTGGGCCAAAGGGCTCAGCCCCAGCATTTT.

This clonotype has only a few counts. The chain recombines TRBV7-9 with TRBJ1-5, with D perhaps TRBD1 (6 bases). CDR1 and CDR2 from the germline V gene are SEHNR and FQNEAQ (reference sequence). The CDR3 has 15 amino acids. V dropped 5 bases and J dropped 0 bases, with 11 bases sitting between them. The CDR3, as DNA: TGTGCCAGCAGCACGGGACACCTTAGCAATCAGCCCCAGCATTTT. Amino acid sequence: CASSTGHLSNQPQHF.

This chain connects TRBV6-1 to TRBJ1-2; tentatively, D is TRBD1 (6 bases). The V end lost 8 bases, the J end lost 2 bases, and 15 bases lay between the germline ends. Germline V gene sequence: CDR1 MNHNS, CDR2 SASEGT. The CDR3 extends over 14 amino acids. The CDR3: CASVQGIINYGYTF. CDR3 DNA sequence: TGTGCCAGCGTACAGGGAATTATAAACTATGGCTACACCTTC.

The rearrangement uses TRBV5-1 and TRBJ1-6; D gene unclear. The CDR3 loop spans 14 amino acids. V lost 5 bases, J lost 4 bases, and 10 bases lay in between. Looked up from germline, CDR1 is SGHRS and CDR2 is YFSETQ. CDR3 nucleotide sequence: TGCGCCAGCAGTATTCCGGGATATAATTCACCCCTCCACTTT. This sequence encodes CASSIPGYNSPLHF.

In its sample, this clonotype was seen many times. The rearrangement joins TRBV27 to TRBJ1-2; D uncertain. Germline V lookup: CDR1 MNHEY, CDR2 SMNVEV (reference sequence). V dropped 0 bases and J dropped 2 bases, with 10 bases sitting between them. CDR3 length: 15 residues. In DNA form, the CDR3 reads TGTGCCAGCAGTTTATCCCCAGGACCCAACTATGGCTACACCTTC. This codes for CASSLSPGPNYGYTF.

J is TRBJ1-2 and V is TRBV19, with 7 bases lining up with TRBD1. The CDR3 extends over 14 amino acids. V lost 11 bases and J lost 4; bases outside the gene matches: 13. The germline CDR1 and CDR2 sequences are LNHDA and SQIVND (reference sequence). This chain's CDR3 is CASQGGFPRYGYTF. Written as DNA, the CDR3 is TGTGCCTCTCAGGGGGGATTTCCCCGCTATGGCTACACCTTC.

This clonotype came up many times. The chain employs TRBV9 and TRBJ1-2; D not resolved. Germline CDR1 is SGDLS and CDR2 is YYNGEE. The CDR3 contains 13 residues. Trimming took off 4 bases at V and 4 bases at J, with 11 bases between the two ends. CDR3 nucleotides: TGTGCCAGCAGCCCAAGGGAGGGCTATGGCTACACCTTC. Protein: CASSPREGYGYTF.

This clonotype appeared a few times. The chain joins TRBV5-1 to TRBJ1-6; 8 positions agree with TRBD1. Germline V CDR1 and CDR2: SGHRS, YFSETQ. The CDR3 has 15 residues. The V segment lost 3 bases and the J segment 9 bases; nucleotides outside the gene matches: 8. In DNA form, the CDR3 reads TGCGCCAGCAGCTCCTACGGGACAGGCTCTTCACCCCTCCACTTT. Protein: CASSSYGTGSSPLHF. Drawing the rest from reference TRBV5-1 and TRBJ1-6, the complete variable domain is KAGVTQTPRYLIKTRGQQVTLSCSPISGHRSVSWYQQTPGQGLQFLFEYFSETQRNKGNFPGRFSGRQFSNSRSEMNVSTLELGDSALYLCASSSYGTGSSPLHFGNGTRLTVT.

This clonotype was found many times. The chain couples TRBV29-1 to TRBJ2-1, with D perhaps TRBD1 (5 bases). V was shortened by 7 bases and J by 7 bases, with 11 bases between the two germline ends. The CDR3 length is 11 residues. CDR1 is SQVTM and CDR2 is ANQGSEA in the germline V gene. This chain's CDR3 is CSADKGNEQFF. The CDR3 bases are TGCAGCGCGGACAAGGGGAATGAGCAGTTCTTC.

This clonotype has a count of ten or more. At one end, the junction sequence differs from germline, possibly due to a read error. V is TRBV12-3 or TRBV12-4 and J is TRBJ2-2, with 8 bases that match TRBD2. The CDR3 has 14 residues. The chain's CDR3 is CASSLAGFPGELFF. In DNA, the CDR3 is TGTGCCAGCAGTCTAGCGGGTTTCCCCGGGGAGCTGTTTTTT.

This clonotype turned up a few times. V and J are TRBV12-3 or TRBV12-4 and TRBJ2-1, with 8 bases fitting TRBD1. This CDR3 is 14 amino acids long. With 5 bases clipped from V and 8 bases from J, the junction kept 8 bases outside the gene matches. The CDR3 DNA sequence: TGTGCCAGCAGTCCACGGACAGGGAGAGATGAGCAGTTCTTC. Protein product: CASSPRTGRDEQFF.

The chain employs TRBV4-3 and TRBJ2-5; unclear D gene. The V and J ends lost 1 base and 4 bases respectively, with 7 bases between them. Germline V gene data show CDR1 as LGHNA and CDR2 as YSLEER. The length of the CDR3 is 13 residues. In nucleotides, the CDR3 is TGCGCCAGCAGCCAAGGTCCTCGAGAGACCCAGTACTTC. Protein product: CASSQGPRETQYF.

V usage is TRBV5-1 and J usage is TRBJ2-3, with 8 nucleotides matching TRBD2. The ends lost 5 bases at V and 4 bases at J; junction bases unmatched: 12. Germline V gene sequence: CDR1 SGHRS, CDR2 YFSETQ. The length of the CDR3 is 16 residues. In DNA, the CDR3 is TGCGCCAGCAGTACAATTAGCGGGGACTCGTCAGATACGCAGTATTTT. Translated: CASSTISGDSSDTQYF.

The rearrangement joins TRBV4-3 to TRBJ1-2; D is unresolved. V was cut by 6 bases and J by 3 bases, with 14 bases left in between. Germline-derived CDR1 and CDR2 are LGHNA and YSLEER. This CDR3 spans 14 amino acids. The CDR3 DNA reads TGCGCCAGCAGGGACCTGTCCCGGGACTATGGCTACACCTTC. It translates to CASRDLSRDYGYTF.

V and J are TRBV20-1 and TRBJ2-1; TRBD2 is a possible D gene (6 bases). CDR1 and CDR2 from the germline V gene are DFQATT and SNEGSKA (reference sequence). The CDR3 length is 12 residues. V gave up 6 bases and J gave up 12 bases, with 18 bases separating them. CDR3 in DNA: TGCAGTGCCCCGGGAGAGACTACTGTGCAGTTCTTC. This sequence encodes CSAPGETTVQFF.

This clonotype was seen more than once but under ten times. V gene TRBV12-3 or TRBV12-4 combines with J gene TRBJ1-3; D remains ambiguous. V shed 6 bases and J shed 0 bases, with 6 bases lying between them. The CDR3 has 13 residues. CDR3 sequence: CASSPGSGNTIYF. The DNA for the CDR3 is TGTGCCAGCAGCCCCGGCTCTGGAAACACCATATATTTT.

This clonotype was recorded at least ten times. The rearrangement uses TRBV7-8 and TRBJ1-6, with D unclear. Germline-derived CDR1 and CDR2 are SGHVS and FQNEAQ. The CDR3 has 13 amino acids. The V and J ends lost 6 bases and 10 bases respectively, with 13 bases between them. The CDR3 sequence is CASRYAGGSPLHF. The CDR3 DNA sequence: TGTGCCAGCAGATACGCGGGCGGGTCACCCCTCCACTTT. Full variable domain (missing parts from reference TRBV7-8 and TRBJ1-6): GAGVSQSPRYKVAKRGQDVALRCDPISGHVSLFWYQQALGQGPEFLTYFQNEAQLDKSGLPSDRFFAERPEGSVSTLKIQRTQQEDSAVYLCASRYAGGSPLHFGNGTRLTVT.